These 15 T cell receptor beta chains originate from one sample sequenced in a study of cytomegalovirus exposure and HLA in healthy donors. The PCR employed 60 Vbeta primers together with 13 Jbeta primers. This table comes from immunoSEQ multiplex PCR, and its TCRdb copy is limited to in-frame clones, with some not included. The profile shows roughly 120,000 clones, nearly 80% of them singletons. The material sequenced was PBMCs. The source of these receptors is a woman under 40 in good health and CMV-seropositive.

This rearrangement joins TRBV21-1 to TRBJ2-1; no DNA check was done on the table's D call, TRBD2. TRBV21-1 counts as a pseudogene. The length of the CDR3 is 19 residues. As DNA, the CDR3 is TGTGCCAGCAGCAATTACTGTGGGGCTAGCGGGGGGGCGGGGAATGAGCAGTTCTTC. This encodes CASSNYCGASGGAGNEQFF.

The count of this clone is one. The chain links TRBV27 to TRBJ2-7; 7 bases map to TRBD1. The CDR3 is made up of 14 amino acids. V was pared by 5 bases and J by 2 bases, with 6 bases of the junction left unmatched. Per germline, CDR1 MNHEY and CDR2 SMNVEV (reference sequence). DNA of the CDR3: TGTGCCAGCAGTAGGACAGGTATTCCCTACGAGCAGTACTTC. It yields the protein CASSRTGIPYEQYF.

The chain couples TRBV11-2 to TRBJ2-1; 9 bases line up with TRBD1. The CDR3 has 20 residues. Germline assignment: CDR1 SGHAT and CDR2 FQNNGV. Unmatched junction bases numbered 12, after V lost 0 bases and J lost 0 bases. CDR3 amino acids: CASSLEIYRGHRRSYNEQFF. CDR3 DNA: TGTGCCAGCAGCTTAGAGATCTACAGGGGGCATCGGCGCTCCTACAATGAGCAGTTCTTC.

This chain joins TRBV15 and TRBJ2-7, with TRBD2 matching over 8 bases. The V segment lost 0 bases and the J segment 3 bases; nucleotides outside the gene matches: 4. The CDR3 covers 15 residues. The V gene's germline CDR1 is LNHNV and CDR2 YYDKDF (reference sequence). CDR3 sequence (DNA): TGTGCCACCAGCAGAGATGCGGGGGGCGTCTACGAGCAGTACTTC. It is translated as CATSRDAGGVYEQYF.

J is TRBJ2-7 and V is TRBV27; 9 bases line up with TRBD1. The CDR3 length is 15 residues. The V and J ends lost 5 bases and 1 base, in that order; junction bases with no gene match: 6. Per germline, CDR1 MNHEY and CDR2 SMNVEV (reference sequence). DNA of the CDR3: TGTGCCAGCAGTACACAGGGGGCGAAGTCCTACGAGCAGTACTTC. Protein sequence: CASSTQGAKSYEQYF.

This sequence joins TRBV5-1 and TRBJ2-5; 7 nucleotides match TRBD1. The end of the DNA fits TRBJ2-7 better, so the J call may be wrong. The CDR3 loop spans 15 amino acids. Germline CDR1 SGHRS, CDR2 YFSETQ. This CDR3 is CASSIGTDNSYEQYF. The CDR3 DNA sequence: TGCGCCAGCAGCATAGGGACAGATAACTCCTACGAGCAGTACTTC.

The CDR3 nucleotides read TGTGCCAGCAGTGGGGATAGCGGGGGATACAATGAGCAGTTCTTC. Translation gives CASSGDSGGYNEQFF. The chain is built from TRBV6-1 and TRBJ2-1; 9 bases are a match to TRBD2. Trimming cost V 4 bases and J 4 bases; bases outside gene matches: 5. CDR3 length: 15 residues. CDR1 is MNHNS, CDR2 SASEGT, per germline.

The chain combines TRBV10-3 with TRBJ1-1, with D possibly matching TRBD1 (5 bases). The CDR3 length is 14 residues. V was pared by 3 bases and J by 6 bases, with 14 bases between. Per germline, CDR1 ENHRY and CDR2 SYGVKD. CDR3 nucleotides: TGTGCCATCAGTGACTCGGCAGGGCGGTCTGAAGCTTTCTTT. Protein sequence: CAISDSAGRSEAFF.

The chain is built from TRBV11-3 and TRBJ2-5; 12 bases align to TRBD2. V was clipped by 3 bases and J by 5 bases; unmatched bases: 19. CDR3 length: 20 residues. Germline assignment: CDR1 SGHNT and CDR2 YENEEA. The CDR3 region is CASSFSGSSGGVLHGETQYF. CDR3 nucleotide sequence: TGTGCCAGCAGCTTTTCGGGATCTAGCGGGGGGGTCCTACACGGGGAGACCCAGTACTTC.

The V gene is TRBV2, the J gene TRBJ2-1, with D perhaps matching TRBD2 (5 bases). Germline V gene data show CDR1 as SNHLY and CDR2 as FYNNEI. CDR3 length: 15 amino acids. V lost 0 bases and J 3 bases, leaving 9 bases between the germline ends. DNA of the CDR3: TGTGCCAGCAGTGAAGCAGACTACTACTACAATGAGCAGTTCTTC. As protein: CASSEADYYYNEQFF. Looking up the rest from reference TRBV2 and TRBJ2-1 gives the full variable domain: EPEVTQTPSHQVTQMGQEVILRCVPISNHLYFYWYRQILGQKVEFLVSFYNNEISEKSEIFDDQFSVERPDGSNFTLKIRSTKLEDSAMYFCASSEADYYYNEQFFGPGTRLTVL.

J is TRBJ2-1 and V is TRBV7-9; 9 bases align to TRBD2. Germline loops: CDR1 SEHNR, CDR2 FQNEAQ (reference sequence). The CDR3 has 15 amino acids. Trimming removed 3 bases from V and 2 bases from J; junction bases left unmatched: 2. The CDR3 reads CASSLAGGPYNEQFF. The CDR3 DNA reads TGTGCCAGCAGCTTGGCGGGGGGGCCCTACAATGAGCAGTTCTTC.

This clone has just one count. V gene TRBV2 combines with J gene TRBJ2-1; maybe TRBD1 (5 bases). Trimming shortened V by 4 bases and J by 6 bases, and 13 bases separated the two germline ends. Germline lookup yields CDR1 SNHLY and CDR2 FYNNEI. The CDR3 totals 14 residues. The DNA of the CDR3 is TGTGCCAGCAGTGGCGGTCAGGGTGGCAATGAGCAGTTCTTC. As protein: CASSGGQGGNEQFF.

This clone occurred once. The chain combines TRBV19 with TRBJ1-4, with D unclear. The CDR3 loop spans 15 amino acids. Germline V gene data show CDR1 as LNHDA and CDR2 as SQIVND (reference sequence). V lost 4 bases and J 10 bases, leaving 19 bases between the germline ends. The CDR3 region has the DNA TGTGCCAGTAGTACCAGCCTAAGGAGAGAAAGAAAACTGTTTTTT. This encodes CASSTSLRRERKLFF.

This chain joins TRBV9 and TRBJ2-1; 14 nucleotides align to TRBD2. CDR3 size: 21 residues. V was pared by 2 bases and J by 0 bases, with 13 bases of the junction left unmatched. CDR1 is SGDLS and CDR2 is YYNGEE in the germline V gene. The DNA for the CDR3 is TGTGCCAGCAGCGTTTCCCCGGGACTAGCGGGGGCCCAAAGCTCCTACAATGAGCAGTTCTTC. It translates to CASSVSPGLAGAQSSYNEQFF.

The chain uses TRBV7-9 and TRBJ1-5, with D unclear. Germline V CDR1 and CDR2: SEHNR, FQNEAQ (reference sequence). This CDR3 contains 12 residues. Trimming left V 2 bases short and J 7 bases short, with 6 bases between. Here the CDR3 reads CASSLRGQPQHF. Written as DNA, the CDR3 is TGTGCCAGCAGCTTAAGAGGCCAGCCCCAGCATTTT.